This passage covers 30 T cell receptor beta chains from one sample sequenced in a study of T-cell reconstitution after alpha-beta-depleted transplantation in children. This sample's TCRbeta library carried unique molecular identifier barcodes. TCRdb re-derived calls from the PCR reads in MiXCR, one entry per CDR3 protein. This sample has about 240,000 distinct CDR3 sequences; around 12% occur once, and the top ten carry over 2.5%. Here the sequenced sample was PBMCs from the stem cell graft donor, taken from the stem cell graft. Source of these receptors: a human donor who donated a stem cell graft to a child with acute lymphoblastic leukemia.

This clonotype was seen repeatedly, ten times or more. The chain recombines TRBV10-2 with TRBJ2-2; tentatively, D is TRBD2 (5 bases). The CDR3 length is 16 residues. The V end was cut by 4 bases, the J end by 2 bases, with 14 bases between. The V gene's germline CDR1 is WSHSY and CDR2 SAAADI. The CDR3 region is CASSVGRAKNTGELFF. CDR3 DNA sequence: TGCGCCAGCAGTGTAGGGCGGGCCAAAAACACCGGGGAGCTGTTTTTT.

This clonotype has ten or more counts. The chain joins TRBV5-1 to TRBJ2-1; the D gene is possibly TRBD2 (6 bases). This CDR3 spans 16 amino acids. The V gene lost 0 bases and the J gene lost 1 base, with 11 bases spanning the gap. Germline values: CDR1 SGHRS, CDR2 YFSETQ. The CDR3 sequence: CASSLGASGSYNEQFF. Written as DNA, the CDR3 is TGCGCCAGCAGCTTGGGGGCCAGCGGGTCCTACAATGAGCAGTTCTTC.

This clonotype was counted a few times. The CDR3 region is CASKQGAAYNEQFF. CDR3 coding DNA: TGTGCCAGTAAACAGGGGGCGGCCTACAATGAGCAGTTCTTC. The chain links TRBV21-1 to TRBJ2-1; the listed D gene, TRBD1, was not tested against the DNA. TRBV21-1 is recorded as a pseudogene. This CDR3 spans 14 amino acids.

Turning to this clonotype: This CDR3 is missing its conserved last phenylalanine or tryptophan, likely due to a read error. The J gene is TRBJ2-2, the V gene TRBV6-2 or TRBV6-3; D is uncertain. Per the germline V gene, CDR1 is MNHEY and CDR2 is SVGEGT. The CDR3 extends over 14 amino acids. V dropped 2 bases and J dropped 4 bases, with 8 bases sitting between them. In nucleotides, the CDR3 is TGTGCCAGCAGTTACCTGCGTAGCACCGGGGAGCTGTTTTTA. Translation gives CASSYLRSTGELFL.

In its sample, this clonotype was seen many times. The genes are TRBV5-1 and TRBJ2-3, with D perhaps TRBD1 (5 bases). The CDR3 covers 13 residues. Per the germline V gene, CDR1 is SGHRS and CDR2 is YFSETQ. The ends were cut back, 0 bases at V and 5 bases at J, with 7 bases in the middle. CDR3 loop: CASSLGQLDTQYF. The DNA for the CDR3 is TGCGCCAGCAGCTTGGGACAGTTAGATACGCAGTATTTT.

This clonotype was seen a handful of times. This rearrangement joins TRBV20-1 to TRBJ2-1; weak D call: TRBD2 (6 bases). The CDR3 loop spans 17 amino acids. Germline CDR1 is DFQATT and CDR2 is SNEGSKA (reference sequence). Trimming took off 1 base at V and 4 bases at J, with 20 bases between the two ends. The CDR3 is CSARARPAGLSYNEQFF. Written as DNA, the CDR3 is TGCAGTGCTAGAGCTCGCCCGGCGGGACTCTCTTACAATGAGCAGTTCTTC.

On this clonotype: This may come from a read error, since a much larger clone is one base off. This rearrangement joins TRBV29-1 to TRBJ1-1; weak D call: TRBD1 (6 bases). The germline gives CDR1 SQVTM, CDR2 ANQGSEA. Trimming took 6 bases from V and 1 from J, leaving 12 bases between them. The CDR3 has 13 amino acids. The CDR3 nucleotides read TGCAGCGTCCGACAGGAAGCGAACACTGAAGCTTTCTTT. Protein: CSVRQEANTEAFF.

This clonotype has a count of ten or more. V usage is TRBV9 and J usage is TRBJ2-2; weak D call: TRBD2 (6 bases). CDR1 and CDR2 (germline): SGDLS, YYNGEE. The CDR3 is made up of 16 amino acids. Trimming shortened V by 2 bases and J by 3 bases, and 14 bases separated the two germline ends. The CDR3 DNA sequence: TGTGCCAGCAGCGTTCGCGGCGGGGCTTACACCGGGGAGCTGTTTTTT. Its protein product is CASSVRGGAYTGELFF.

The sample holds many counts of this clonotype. The CDR3 here is CATRGTGDGEQYF. CDR3 DNA sequence: TGTGCCACCAGGGGAACAGGGGACGGCGAGCAGTACTTC. The V gene is TRBV15, the J gene TRBJ2-7; 7 bases are shared with TRBD1. Losses at the gene ends were 6 bases for V and 6 bases for J; bases not matched to a gene: 8. Germline values: CDR1 LNHNV, CDR2 YYDKDF (reference sequence). This CDR3 is 13 amino acids long.

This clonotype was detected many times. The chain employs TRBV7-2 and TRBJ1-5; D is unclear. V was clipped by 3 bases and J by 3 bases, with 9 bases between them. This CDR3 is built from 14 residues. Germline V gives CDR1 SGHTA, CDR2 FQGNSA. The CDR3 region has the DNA TGTGCCAGCAGCTTTGGACGGTACAATCAGCCCCAGCATTTT. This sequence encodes CASSFGRYNQPQHF.

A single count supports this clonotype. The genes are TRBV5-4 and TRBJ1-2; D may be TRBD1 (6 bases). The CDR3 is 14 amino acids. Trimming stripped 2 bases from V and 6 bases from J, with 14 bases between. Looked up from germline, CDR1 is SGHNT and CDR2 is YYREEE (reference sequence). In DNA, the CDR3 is TGTGCCAGCAGCTTATATGACAGGAGGCATGGCTACACCTTC. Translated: CASSLYDRRHGYTF.

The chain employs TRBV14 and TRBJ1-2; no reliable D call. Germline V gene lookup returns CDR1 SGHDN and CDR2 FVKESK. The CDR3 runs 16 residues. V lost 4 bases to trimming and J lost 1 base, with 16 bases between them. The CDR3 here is CASSRFRVGNNYGYTF. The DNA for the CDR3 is TGTGCCAGCAGCCGGTTTCGGGTGGGGAATAACTATGGCTACACCTTC.

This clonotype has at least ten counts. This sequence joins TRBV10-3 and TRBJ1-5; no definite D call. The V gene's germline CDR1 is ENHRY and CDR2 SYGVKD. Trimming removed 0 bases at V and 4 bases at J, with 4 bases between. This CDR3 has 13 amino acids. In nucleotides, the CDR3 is TGTGCCATCAGTGAGTCGGGTAATCAGCCCCAGCATTTT. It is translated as CAISESGNQPQHF.

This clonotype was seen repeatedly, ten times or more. The CDR3 is CASSGLAGEAETQYF. The CDR3 DNA reads TGTGCCAGCAGCGGACTAGCGGGAGAGGCAGAGACCCAGTACTTC. The V and J genes are TRBV5-6 and TRBJ2-5, with 13 bases fitting TRBD2. The V gene end was trimmed by 4 bases and the J gene end by 4 bases; junction bases not matched to a gene: 4. Germline lookup yields CDR1 SGHDT and CDR2 YYEEEE. The CDR3 runs to 15 residues.

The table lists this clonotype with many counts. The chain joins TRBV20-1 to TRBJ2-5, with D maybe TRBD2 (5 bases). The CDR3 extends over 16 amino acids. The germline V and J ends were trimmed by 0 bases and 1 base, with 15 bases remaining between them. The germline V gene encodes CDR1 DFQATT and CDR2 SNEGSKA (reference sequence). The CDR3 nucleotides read TGCAGTGCTAGAGATGGTACGGAGGTTTTCCAAGAGACCCAGTACTTC. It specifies CSARDGTEVFQETQYF.

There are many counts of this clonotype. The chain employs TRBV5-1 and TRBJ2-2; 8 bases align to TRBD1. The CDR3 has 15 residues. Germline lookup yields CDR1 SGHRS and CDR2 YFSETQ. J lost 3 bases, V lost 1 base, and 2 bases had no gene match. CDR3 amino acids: CASSLPQGDTGELFF. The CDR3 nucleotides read TGCGCCAGCAGCTTGCCACAGGGGGACACCGGGGAGCTGTTTTTT.

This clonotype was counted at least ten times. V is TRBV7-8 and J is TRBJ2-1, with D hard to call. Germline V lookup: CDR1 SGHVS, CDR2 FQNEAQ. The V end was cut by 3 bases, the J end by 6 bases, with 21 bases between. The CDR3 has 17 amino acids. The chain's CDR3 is CASSFTLLRVLTNEQFF. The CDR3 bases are TGTGCCAGCAGCTTCACCCTCCTCCGGGTCCTCACCAATGAGCAGTTCTTC.

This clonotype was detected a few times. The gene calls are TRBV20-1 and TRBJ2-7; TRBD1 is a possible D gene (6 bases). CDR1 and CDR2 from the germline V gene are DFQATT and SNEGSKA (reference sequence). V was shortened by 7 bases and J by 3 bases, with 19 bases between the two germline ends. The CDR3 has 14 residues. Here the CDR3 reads CSVLYPNRVYEQYF. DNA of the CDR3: TGCAGTGTCCTTTATCCTAACAGGGTCTACGAGCAGTACTTC.

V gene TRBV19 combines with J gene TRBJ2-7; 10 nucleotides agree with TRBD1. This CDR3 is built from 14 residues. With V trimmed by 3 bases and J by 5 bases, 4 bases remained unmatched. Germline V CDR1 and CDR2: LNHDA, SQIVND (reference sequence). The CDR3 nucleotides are TGTGCCAGTAGTATGACAGGGGGCGGCGACGAGCAGTACTTC. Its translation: CASSMTGGGDEQYF.

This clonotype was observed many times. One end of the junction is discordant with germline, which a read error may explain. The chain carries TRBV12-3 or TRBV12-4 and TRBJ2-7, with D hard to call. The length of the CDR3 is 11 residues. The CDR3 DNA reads TGTGCCAGCAGCCAGTCCTTCGAGCAGTACTTC. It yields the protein CASSQSFEQYF.

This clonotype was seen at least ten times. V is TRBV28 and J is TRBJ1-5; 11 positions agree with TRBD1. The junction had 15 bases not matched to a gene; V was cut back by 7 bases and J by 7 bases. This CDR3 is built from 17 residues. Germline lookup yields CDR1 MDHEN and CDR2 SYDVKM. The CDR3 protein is CASTPSAGQGVYQPQHF. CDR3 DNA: TGTGCCAGCACCCCCTCCGCGGGACAGGGGGTATACCAGCCCCAGCATTTT.

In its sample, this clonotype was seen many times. In DNA form, the CDR3 reads TGCGCCAGCAGCTCCCCTACCGGGACAGGGATCAACAATGAGCAGTTCTTC. It translates to CASSSPTGTGINNEQFF. The genes are TRBV5-1 and TRBJ2-1; TRBD1 matches at 9 bases. The CDR3 covers 17 residues. After removal of 3 bases from V and 5 bases from J, the junction contained 12 bases not matched to a gene. Germline V gene sequence: CDR1 SGHRS, CDR2 YFSETQ.

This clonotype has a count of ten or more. The CDR3 region is CASLGTSGRASGNEQFF. CDR3 DNA sequence: TGTGCCAGCCTGGGGACTAGCGGGAGGGCCAGTGGCAATGAGCAGTTCTTC. The V and J genes are TRBV6-1 and TRBJ2-1; 16 bases are shared with TRBD2. The CDR3 covers 17 residues. The junction had 10 bases not matched to a gene; V was cut back by 8 bases and J by 6 bases. Germline V gives CDR1 MNHNS, CDR2 SASEGT.

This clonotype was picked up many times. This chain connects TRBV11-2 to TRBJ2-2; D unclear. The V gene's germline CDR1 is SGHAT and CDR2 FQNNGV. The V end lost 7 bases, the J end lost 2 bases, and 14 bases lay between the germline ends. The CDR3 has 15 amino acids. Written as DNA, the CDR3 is TGTGCCAGCACCCCAACGCTGATTAACACCGGGGAGCTGTTTTTT. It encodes CASTPTLINTGELFF. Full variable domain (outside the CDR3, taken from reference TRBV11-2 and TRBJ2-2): EAGVAQSPRYKIIEKRQSVAFWCNPISGHATLYWYQQILGQGPKLLIQFQNNGVVDDSQLPKDRFSAERLKGVDSTLKIQPAKLEDSAVYLCASTPTLINTGELFFGEGSRLTVL.

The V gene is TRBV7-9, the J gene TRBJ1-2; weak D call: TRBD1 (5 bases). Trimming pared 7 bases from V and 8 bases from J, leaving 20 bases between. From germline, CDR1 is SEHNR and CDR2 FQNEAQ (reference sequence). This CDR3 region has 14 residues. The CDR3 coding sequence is TGTGCCAGCACCCAGCTTCGGGGGGAAGTCGGCTACACCTTC. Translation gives CASTQLRGEVGYTF.

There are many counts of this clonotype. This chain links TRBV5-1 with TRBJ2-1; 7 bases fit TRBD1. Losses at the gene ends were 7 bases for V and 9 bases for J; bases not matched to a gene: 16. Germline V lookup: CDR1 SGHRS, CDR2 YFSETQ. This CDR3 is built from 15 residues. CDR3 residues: CASGDYTTGSVEQFF. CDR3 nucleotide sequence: TGCGCCAGCGGTGACTATACGACAGGGTCGGTTGAGCAGTTCTTC.

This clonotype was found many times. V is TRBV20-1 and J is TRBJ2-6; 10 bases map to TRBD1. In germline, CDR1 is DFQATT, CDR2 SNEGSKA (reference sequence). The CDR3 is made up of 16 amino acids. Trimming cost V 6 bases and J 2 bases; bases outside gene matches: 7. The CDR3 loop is CSAFDRGLTGANVLTF. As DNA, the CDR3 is TGCAGTGCCTTCGACAGGGGGCTAACTGGGGCCAACGTCCTGACTTTC.

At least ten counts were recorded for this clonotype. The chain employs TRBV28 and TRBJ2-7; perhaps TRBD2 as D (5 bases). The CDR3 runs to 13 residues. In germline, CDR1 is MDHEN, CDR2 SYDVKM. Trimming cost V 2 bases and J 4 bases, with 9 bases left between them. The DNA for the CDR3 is TGTGCCAGCAGTTTAGGGCTAGCTTACGAGCAGTACTTC. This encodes CASSLGLAYEQYF.

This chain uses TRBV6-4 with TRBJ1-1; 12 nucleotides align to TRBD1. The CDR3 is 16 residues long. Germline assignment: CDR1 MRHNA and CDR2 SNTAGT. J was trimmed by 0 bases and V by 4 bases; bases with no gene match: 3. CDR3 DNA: TGTGCCAGCAGTGCCGGGACAGGGGGCATGAACACTGAAGCTTTCTTT. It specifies CASSAGTGGMNTEAFF.

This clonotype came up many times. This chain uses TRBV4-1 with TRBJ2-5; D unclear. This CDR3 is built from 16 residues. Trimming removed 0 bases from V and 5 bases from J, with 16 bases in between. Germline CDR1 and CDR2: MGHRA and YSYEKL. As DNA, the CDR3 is TGCGCCAGCAGCCAAGATATAGGGCAATCTTGGGAGACCCAGTACTTC. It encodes CASSQDIGQSWETQYF.